The 22 T cell receptor beta chains in this list originate from one sample, sequenced in a study of OX40 agonist ivuxolimab in advanced cancers. Using immunoSEQ multiplex PCR, the repertoire was profiled, and TCRdb retains in-frame clones only, with some absent. This sample has 75,000 or so clones, with approximately 84% found just once. This specimen consisted of CD4+ or CD8+ T cells sorted from blood, obtained in a trial of the OX40 agonist ivuxolimab. The receptors shown here come from an adult with an advanced solid tumor such as melanoma, head and neck, liver or kidney cancer.

The gene calls are TRBV5-1 and TRBJ2-1; D possibly matches TRBD1 or TRBD2 (5 bases each). This CDR3 has 16 amino acids. V lost 0 bases to trimming and J lost 4 bases, with 14 bases between them. CDR1 is SGHRS, CDR2 YFSETQ, per germline. CDR3 region: CASSLVLSGLYNEQFF. The CDR3, as DNA: TGCGCCAGCAGCTTGGTTTTATCGGGGCTTTACAATGAGCAGTTCTTC.

This clone was seen once. The V call is TRBV5-6, the J call TRBJ1-5, with 10 bases identical to TRBD1. The V gene end was trimmed by 4 bases and the J gene end by 6 bases; junction bases not matched to a gene: 7. This CDR3 has 15 residues. Germline-derived CDR1 and CDR2 are SGHDT and YYEEEE. For the CDR3, the DNA is TGTGCCAGCAGCACCAGACAGGGGGCGGTTCAGCCCCAGCATTTT. Protein product: CASSTRQGAVQPQHF.

The rearrangement uses TRBV11-3 and TRBJ2-1; 11 bases line up with TRBD2. V dropped 1 base and J dropped 7; count of bases not matched to a gene: 3. The CDR3 loop spans 15 amino acids. The V gene's germline CDR1 is SGHNT and CDR2 YENEEA. CDR3 nucleotides: TGTGCCAGCAGCTTAGTAGCGGGAGGGGTGAATGAGCAGTTCTTC. This codes for CASSLVAGGVNEQFF.

The genes are TRBV5-1 and TRBJ2-7; TRBD2 matches at 14 bases. The germline V gene has CDR1 SGHRS and CDR2 YFSETQ. With V trimmed by 0 bases and J by 3 bases, 2 bases remained unmatched. The length of the CDR3 is 16 residues. The CDR3 DNA reads TGCGCCAGCAGCTTGGACGGACTAGCGGGAGGCTACGAGCAGTACTTC. Amino acid sequence: CASSLDGLAGGYEQYF.

This clone was detected only once. This chain uses TRBV29-1 with TRBJ2-1, with TRBD1 matching over 9 bases. CDR1 is SQVTM and CDR2 is ANQGSEA in the germline V gene. The CDR3 is 14 residues long. Trimming at V came to 3 bases and at J to 3 bases, leaving 3 bases not matched to a gene. The CDR3 coding sequence is TGCAGCGTTGACTGGACAGGGGTCTACAATGAGCAGTTCTTC. It is translated as CSVDWTGVYNEQFF.

This chain uses TRBV5-1 with TRBJ2-5; 9 bases map to TRBD1. CDR1 SGHRS and CDR2 YFSETQ come from the germline V gene. The CDR3 consists of 16 residues. J gave up 2 bases and V 2 bases, and 7 bases lay outside the gene matches. The CDR3 nucleotides read TGCGCCAGCAGCTTCACCGGGACAGGGAGGCAAGAGACCCAGTACTTC. It is translated as CASSFTGTGRQETQYF. Full variable domain (remainder filled in from reference TRBV5-1 and TRBJ2-5): KAGVTQTPRYLIKTRGQQVTLSCSPISGHRSVSWYQQTPGQGLQFLFEYFSETQRNKGNFPGRFSGRQFSNSRSEMNVSTLELGDSALYLCASSFTGTGRQETQYFGPGTRLLVL.

This chain connects TRBV10-3 to TRBJ2-7, with TRBD2 matching 14 bases. The CDR3 spans 14 residues. Looked up from germline, CDR1 is ENHRY and CDR2 is SYGVKD. V dropped 6 bases and J dropped 9; count of bases not matched to a gene: 7. The CDR3 sequence is CAIRPGTSGSGQYF. In DNA form, the CDR3 reads TGTGCCATCAGACCCGGGACTAGCGGGAGCGGGCAGTACTTC.

The V and J genes are TRBV2 and TRBJ2-5; no definite D call. Germline CDR1 reads SNHLY; CDR2 reads FYNNEI. This CDR3 has 12 amino acids. V lost 4 bases and J 5 bases, leaving 8 bases between the germline ends. The CDR3 loop reads CASSASQETQYF. For the CDR3, the DNA is TGTGCCAGCAGTGCCTCTCAGGAGACCCAGTACTTC.

The CDR3: CATSRDGAGAQETQYF. CDR3 coding DNA: TGTGCCACCAGCAGAGATGGGGCAGGGGCCCAAGAGACCCAGTACTTC. The chain is built from TRBV15 and TRBJ2-5; D is perhaps TRBD1 (6 bases). V was clipped by 0 bases and J by 1 base, with 12 bases between them. CDR3 length: 16 residues. The germline V gene has CDR1 LNHNV and CDR2 YYDKDF (reference sequence).

The V and J genes are TRBV29-1 and TRBJ1-4, with 7 bases matching TRBD1. J lost 8 bases, V lost 7 bases, and 13 bases had no gene match. CDR3 length: 14 residues. The germline V gene encodes CDR1 SQVTM and CDR2 ANQGSEA. The CDR3 sequence: CSARPRGKGEKLFF. The CDR3 DNA follows: TGCAGCGCACGACCCAGGGGGAAGGGCGAAAAACTGTTTTTT.

The chain has TRBV14 and TRBJ1-6; D is undetermined. CDR3 length: 16 residues. From germline, CDR1 is SGHDN and CDR2 FVKESK. Trimming shortened V by 0 bases and J by 5 bases, and 11 bases separated the two germline ends. The CDR3 nucleotides read TGTGCCAGCAGCCAAGAGCCGGGGAGAAATAATTCACCCCTCCACTTT. It translates to CASSQEPGRNNSPLHF.

The CDR3 region has the DNA TGCGCCAGCAGCTTGGCGATAGCTGGGGCCAACGTCCTGACTTTC. It translates to CASSLAIAGANVLTF. The chain recombines TRBV5-1 with TRBJ2-6; D is ambiguous. V was cut by 0 bases and J by 2 bases, with 6 bases left in between. The CDR3 consists of 15 residues. CDR1 is SGHRS and CDR2 is YFSETQ in the germline V gene.

The rearrangement links TRBV7-9 to TRBJ2-7; D unclear. This CDR3 has 13 residues. The V gene's germline CDR1 is SEHNR and CDR2 FQNEAQ (reference sequence). Between the trimmed V and J ends, which lost 4 bases and 7 bases, there was a span of 14 bases. CDR3 sequence (DNA): TGTGCCAGCAGCTGGATTGAGCTGGGGGAGCAGTACTTC. Amino acids: CASSWIELGEQYF.

This sequence joins TRBV6-5 and TRBJ2-7; D is undetermined. The CDR3 is 14 amino acids. Trimming pared 2 bases from V and 5 bases from J, leaving 13 bases between. Per the germline V gene, CDR1 is MNHEY and CDR2 is SVGAGI. The CDR3 here is CASSYVGSPDEQYF. DNA of the CDR3: TGTGCCAGCAGTTACGTGGGGTCCCCTGACGAGCAGTACTTC.

CDR3 sequence: CASSFSARGDNQPQHF. DNA for the CDR3: TGTGCCAGCAGTTTCTCGGCCCGTGGGGACAATCAGCCCCAGCATTTT. The V gene is TRBV28, the J gene TRBJ1-5; D unresolved. Trimming stripped 3 bases from V and 3 bases from J, with 15 bases between. Germline CDR1 reads MDHEN; CDR2 reads SYDVKM. This CDR3 has 16 amino acids.

The gene calls are TRBV5-1 and TRBJ2-5, with D perhaps TRBD1 or TRBD2 (5 bases each). This CDR3 has 16 amino acids. Trimming left V 2 bases short and J 4 bases short, with 18 bases between. Germline CDR1 is SGHRS and CDR2 is YFSETQ. CDR3 coding DNA: TGCGCCAGCAGCTTACTACCCGGGACGATGGGAGAGACCCAGTACTTC. Encoded protein: CASSLLPGTMGETQYF.

This clone was picked up a small number of times. The genes are TRBV5-5 and TRBJ2-7; TRBD1 matches 8 bases. V trimming: 3 bases; J trimming: 2 bases; junction bases outside the gene matches: 4. Germline CDR1 and CDR2: SGHKS and YYEKEE (reference sequence). The CDR3 is 14 residues long. DNA of the CDR3: TGTGCCAGCAGCTCAGGGGGCGCACCCTACGAGCAGTACTTC. Protein product: CASSSGGAPYEQYF.

A note on this clone: One junction end does not reproduce the germline sequence, and a read error may be involved. The chain's CDR3 is CATGRGEREEKLFF. The CDR3 coding sequence is TGTGCCACCGGCAGGGGGGAAAGGGAGGAAAAACTGTTTTTT. The chain carries TRBV15 and TRBJ1-4; 7 bases match TRBD1. The CDR3 extends over 14 amino acids. Germline CDR1 is LNHNV and CDR2 is YYDKDF (reference sequence). Together with reference TRBV15 and TRBJ1-4, the CDR3 gives the full variable domain: DAMVIQNPRYQVTQFGKPVTLSCSQTLNHNVMYWYQQKSSQAPKLLFHYYDKDFNNEADTPDNFQSRRPNTSFCFLDIRSPGLGDTAMYLCATGRGEREEKLFFGSGTQLSVL.

Only a few counts were recorded for this clone. This rearrangement joins TRBV6-5 to TRBJ2-7; possible D gene TRBD2, 6 bases. V lost 2 bases, J lost 2 bases, and 13 bases lay in between. Per germline, CDR1 MNHEY and CDR2 SVGAGI. The CDR3 sequence is 15 residues long. The CDR3 region has the DNA TGTGCCAGCAGTTACAGACCGGGACTGACCTACGAGCAGTACTTC. It encodes CASSYRPGLTYEQYF.

This chain connects TRBV7-2 to TRBJ2-5; 9 nucleotides match TRBD1. The end of the DNA is better explained by TRBJ2-7, so the J call may be wrong. Per germline, CDR1 SGHTA and CDR2 FQGNSA. CDR3 length: 15 amino acids. CDR3 in amino acids: CASSQGTGNPYEQYF. The DNA for the CDR3 is TGTGCCAGCAGCCAGGGGACAGGGAATCCCTACGAGCAGTACTTC.

V is TRBV5-4 and J is TRBJ1-2; D is ambiguous. Trimming pared 4 bases from V and 1 base from J, leaving 14 bases between. CDR3 length: 15 residues. Germline V gene lookup returns CDR1 SGHNT and CDR2 YYREEE (reference sequence). The CDR3 loop is CASSTYSNLNYGYTF. Here the CDR3 DNA reads TGTGCCAGCAGCACGTACAGTAATCTTAACTATGGCTACACCTTC.

The chain is built from TRBV4-1 and TRBJ1-2; D perhaps matches TRBD1 (5 bases). The CDR3 contains 14 residues. Germline V lookup: CDR1 MGHRA, CDR2 YSYEKL. Trimming took off 0 bases at V and 2 bases at J, with 7 bases between the two ends. The CDR3 coding sequence is TGCGCCAGCAGCCAAGATGAGGGGAACTATGGCTACACCTTC. Protein product: CASSQDEGNYGYTF.